Described below is a single T cell receptor beta chain sequence and its context. Healthy donors constituted the control group, matched for age and sex. TEMRA cells were FACS-enriched, while CD8+ and CD4+ T cells were negatively isolated. The entry originates in a study of CD8 T cells in Susac syndrome. Reverse transcription of about 0.45 to 1 ug RNA used random hexamers. With immunoSEQ multiplex PCR, TCR beta CDR3 was amplified across 54 Vbeta and 13 Jbeta. From the immunoSEQ multiplex PCR reads, TCRdb called clonotypes with MiXCR, one entry per CDR3 protein. The sample has 150,000 to 200,000 distinct CDR3 sequences, about 94% seen once. This receptor was taken from a human donor in good health. The sequencing sample was made of CD4+ T cells from PBMCs.

The DNA for the CDR3 is TGCAGCGTGGGGACTAGCGGGTTCTACAATGAGCAGTTCTTC. Protein sequence: CSVGTSGFYNEQFF. This chain joins TRBV29-1 and TRBJ2-1, with TRBD2 matching 12 bases. Germline loops: CDR1 SQVTM, CDR2 ANQGSEA. This CDR3 contains 14 residues. The trim removed 6 bases at V and 3 bases at J, leaving 3 bases unmatched.